The 30 T cell receptor beta chains below come from one sample, sequenced in a study of blood T cell repertoires in COVID-19. Using immunoSEQ multiplex PCR, the repertoire was profiled, and TCRdb retains in-frame clones only, with some absent. The table shows more than 400,000 clones, with approximately 83% occurring only once. The sequencing sample was made of peripheral blood. All receptors come from a human donor in a cohort sampled during active COVID-19.

V usage is TRBV7-2 and J usage is TRBJ1-2; 8 bases are shared with TRBD1. V lost 4 bases, J lost 8 bases, and 12 bases stayed unmatched. Germline V lookup: CDR1 SGHTA, CDR2 FQGNSA. The CDR3 sequence is 15 residues long. Here the CDR3 reads CASSSLGTGLFGYTF. The CDR3 DNA reads as TGTGCCAGCAGCTCCCTCGGGACAGGCCTTTTCGGCTACACCTTC.

The J gene is TRBJ2-5, the V gene TRBV19; D is perhaps TRBD2 (6 bases). Germline V gives CDR1 LNHDA, CDR2 SQIVND (reference sequence). The CDR3 has 15 residues. V was trimmed by 2 bases and J by 5 bases, leaving 15 bases between them. This CDR3 reads CASSIKGNSGETQYF. CDR3 DNA: TGTGCCAGTAGTATAAAAGGTAATAGCGGCGAGACCCAGTACTTC.

The chain combines TRBV7-2 with TRBJ2-1; TRBD1 matches at 11 bases. Germline V gene sequence: CDR1 SGHTA, CDR2 FQGNSA. V gave up 5 bases and J gave up 6 bases; unmatched junction bases: 9. This CDR3 has 16 residues. The CDR3 sequence is CASSDDPGQGVNEQFF. As DNA, the CDR3 is TGTGCCAGCAGCGACGACCCGGGACAGGGGGTCAATGAGCAGTTCTTC.

CDR3: CASSYSLTDSYEQYF. The CDR3 region has the DNA TGTGCCAGCAGTTACTCACTTACCGACTCCTACGAGCAGTACTTC. The chain links TRBV6-5 to TRBJ2-7; D is ambiguous. This CDR3 spans 15 amino acids. CDR1 and CDR2 from the germline V gene are MNHEY and SVGAGI. The V end was cut by 0 bases, the J end by 0 bases, with 9 bases between.

This rearrangement joins TRBV7-8 to TRBJ1-2, with D possibly TRBD1 on 5 matching bases. V dropped 1 base and J dropped 12 bases, with 18 bases sitting between them. The germline V gene has CDR1 SGHVS and CDR2 FQNEAQ. The CDR3 runs to 14 residues. CDR3 sequence: CASSLGWDSQINTF. The CDR3 DNA sequence: TGTGCCAGCAGCTTAGGATGGGACTCCCAGATAAACACCTTC.

This clone was found once. The gene calls are TRBV29-1 and TRBJ2-3; D is ambiguous. The CDR3 runs to 13 residues. Looked up from germline, CDR1 is SQVTM and CDR2 is ANQGSEA. V shed 6 bases and J shed 1 base, with 11 bases lying between them. CDR3 residues: CSVSRYRTDTQYF. Written as DNA, the CDR3 is TGCAGCGTGTCCAGGTATCGCACAGATACGCAGTATTTT.

V and J are TRBV7-2 and TRBJ2-5, with a possible D match to TRBD2 (6 bases). Germline assignment: CDR1 SGHTA and CDR2 FQGNSA. The CDR3 runs 17 residues. V was shortened by 1 base and J by 3 bases, with 18 bases between the two germline ends. The CDR3 coding sequence is TGTGCCAGCAGCTTAGATTCACGGGCGGGGTTCAAAGAGACCCAGTACTTC. Translation: CASSLDSRAGFKETQYF.

The chain couples TRBV19 to TRBJ2-5; 13 bases are shared with TRBD2. The trim removed 5 bases at V and 3 bases at J, leaving 3 bases unmatched. Per germline, CDR1 LNHDA and CDR2 SQIVND (reference sequence). This CDR3 is built from 15 residues. The DNA of the CDR3 is TGTGCCAGTAGTGCTGGGACTAGCGGGAAAGAGACCCAGTACTTC. This translates into CASSAGTSGKETQYF.

The sample holds one count of this clone. This chain links TRBV7-3 with TRBJ2-7, with 12 bases identical to TRBD2. V was pared by 5 bases and J by 4 bases, with 6 bases of the junction left unmatched. Per germline, CDR1 SGHTA and CDR2 FQGTGA. CDR3 length: 15 amino acids. CDR3 loop: CASSPMTSGSYEQYF. The CDR3 DNA sequence: TGTGCCAGCAGCCCTATGACTAGCGGGAGTTACGAGCAGTACTTC.

The V call is TRBV2, the J call TRBJ2-1, with D possibly TRBD2 on 6 matching bases. The CDR3 has 16 amino acids. Trimming removed 6 bases from V and 4 bases from J, with 19 bases in between. Germline CDR1 reads SNHLY; CDR2 reads FYNNEI. The DNA for the CDR3 is TGTGCCAGCAGGGACCACCGGGACTTTTTTTACAATGAGCAGTTCTTC. It yields the protein CASRDHRDFFYNEQFF.

The chain is built from TRBV19 and TRBJ2-1; 11 bases are a match to TRBD2. Germline V gene sequence: CDR1 LNHDA, CDR2 SQIVND (reference sequence). The V and J ends lost 4 bases and 6 bases, in that order; junction bases with no gene match: 5. The CDR3 totals 15 residues. Here the CDR3 reads CASSRGTSGFNEQFF. Written as DNA, the CDR3 is TGTGCCAGTAGTAGGGGGACTAGCGGATTCAATGAGCAGTTCTTC.

The gene calls are TRBV19 and TRBJ2-7; a possible D gene is TRBD2 (6 bases). This CDR3 has 14 amino acids. Germline assignment: CDR1 LNHDA and CDR2 SQIVND (reference sequence). The V end was cut by 5 bases, the J end by 3 bases, with 14 bases between. CDR3 DNA sequence: TGTGCCAGTAGTCTCGCGGGACCCGACTACGAGCAGTACTTC. This encodes CASSLAGPDYEQYF.

The J gene is TRBJ1-2, the V gene TRBV5-6; D unclear. This CDR3 is 13 amino acids long. Germline values: CDR1 SGHDT, CDR2 YYEEEE. The V end was cut by 4 bases, the J end by 8 bases, with 15 bases between. This chain's CDR3 is CASSRQAFEGYTF. CDR3 in DNA: TGTGCCAGCAGCCGGCAGGCCTTTGAGGGCTACACCTTC.

The chain links TRBV9 to TRBJ1-1, with D possibly being TRBD1 (6 bases). Looked up from germline, CDR1 is SGDLS and CDR2 is YYNGEE. This CDR3 region has 13 residues. Between the trimmed V and J ends, which lost 4 bases and 9 bases, there was a span of 16 bases. CDR3 residues: CASSPGLTGKAFF. The CDR3 DNA reads as TGTGCCAGCAGCCCCGGACTGACAGGTAAAGCTTTCTTT.

The rearrangement joins TRBV9 to TRBJ1-1; TRBD1 is a possible D gene (6 bases). The germline V gene encodes CDR1 SGDLS and CDR2 YYNGEE. The germline V and J ends were trimmed by 0 bases and 6 bases, with 12 bases remaining between them. The CDR3 covers 14 residues. CDR3 amino acids: CASSVGTARPEAFF. CDR3 DNA sequence: TGTGCCAGCAGCGTAGGGACAGCACGACCTGAAGCTTTCTTT.

The rearrangement links TRBV27 to TRBJ2-2; TRBD1 matches at 9 bases. The CDR3 runs 12 residues. Germline CDR1 reads MNHEY; CDR2 reads SMNVEV (reference sequence). Germline trimming cut 10 bases from V and 5 bases from J; bases unmatched to any gene: 2. CDR3 amino acids: CATGQGTGELFF. For the CDR3, the DNA is TGTGCCACGGGACAGGGTACCGGGGAGCTGTTTTTT.

This chain links TRBV6-5 with TRBJ2-7; possibly TRBD2 for D (6 bases). The V end was cut by 2 bases, the J end by 2 bases, with 13 bases between. Germline V lookup: CDR1 MNHEY, CDR2 SVGAGI. This CDR3 spans 15 amino acids. The CDR3 DNA sequence: TGTGCCAGCAGTTACGGTAGCGGTAAAGCCTACGAGCAGTACTTC. The encoded protein is CASSYGSGKAYEQYF.

The V gene is TRBV30, the J gene TRBJ2-1; possible D gene TRBD2, 6 bases. This CDR3 comprises 16 residues. Germline V lookup: CDR1 GTSNPN, CDR2 SVGIG (reference sequence). Trimming pared 1 base from V and 10 bases from J, leaving 23 bases between. CDR3 bases: TGTGCCTGGAGTGCCGGGGACTGGCTACCACCTGGAGAGCAGTTCTTC. Its protein product is CAWSAGDWLPPGEQFF.

CDR3 nucleotides: TGCGCCAGCAGCCAAGATATAAGCCAGCCCCAGCATTTT. Translating it yields CASSQDISQPQHF. The chain uses TRBV4-3 and TRBJ1-5; D unresolved. Germline loops: CDR1 LGHNA, CDR2 YSLEER. Deletions cut 0 bases from V and 7 bases from J, with 7 bases between. The CDR3 has 13 amino acids.

The V gene is TRBV4-3, the J gene TRBJ2-5; D is perhaps TRBD2 (7 bases). V lost 3 bases and J lost 5, with 16 bases in between. The CDR3 covers 15 residues. Germline assignment: CDR1 LGHNA and CDR2 YSLEER. The chain's CDR3 is CASSQELAQGETQYF. For the CDR3, the DNA is TGCGCCAGCAGCCAGGAACTAGCGCAGGGGGAGACCCAGTACTTC.

The rearrangement uses TRBV20-1 and TRBJ2-1; D is unresolved. The CDR3 has 10 amino acids. CDR1 DFQATT and CDR2 SNEGSKA come from the germline V gene (reference sequence). The CDR3 sequence: CAVHTREQFF. CDR3 DNA: TGCGCGGTTCATACACGAGAGCAGTTCTTC.

V and J are TRBV3-1 (or the pseudogene TRBV3-2) and TRBJ2-1, with D possibly being TRBD2 (6 bases). Germline-derived CDR1 and CDR2 are LGHDT and YNNKEL (reference sequence). V gave up 4 bases and J gave up 9 bases, with 10 bases separating them. CDR3 length: 12 amino acids. CDR3 nucleotides: TGTGCCAGCAGCCGGGTGGAGGGTGAGCAGTTCTTC. Translated: CASSRVEGEQFF.

The rearrangement joins TRBV5-1 to TRBJ1-5; D may be TRBD1 (5 bases). This CDR3 comprises 15 residues. V lost 4 bases to trimming and J lost 0 bases, with 11 bases between them. Per the germline V gene, CDR1 is SGHRS and CDR2 is YFSETQ. The CDR3 coding sequence is TGCGCCAGCAGCGTCCAGGGTCTTAGCAATCAGCCCCAGCATTTT. Translating it yields CASSVQGLSNQPQHF.

The chain carries TRBV7-9 and TRBJ2-7, with 8 positions matching TRBD1. The length of the CDR3 is 16 residues. Looked up from germline, CDR1 is SEHNR and CDR2 is FQNEAQ (reference sequence). V trimming: 3 bases; J trimming: 3 bases; junction bases outside the gene matches: 10. CDR3: CASSLAGTGYLYEQYF. The CDR3 bases are TGTGCCAGCAGCTTGGCTGGGACAGGCTATCTCTACGAGCAGTACTTC.

A single count supports this clone. The chain combines TRBV6-6 with TRBJ2-7, with D possibly being TRBD1 (5 bases). Germline-derived CDR1 and CDR2 are MNHNY and SVGAGI (reference sequence). The CDR3 is 13 amino acids. Trimming shortened V by 8 bases and J by 2 bases, and 13 bases separated the two germline ends. CDR3 sequence (DNA): TGTGCCAGCTCCCCAGGGAACCCCTACGAGCAGTACTTC. This sequence encodes CASSPGNPYEQYF.

This chain joins TRBV6-6 and TRBJ1-2, with unresolved D. The CDR3 has 16 amino acids. Trimming cost V 7 bases and J 6 bases, with 24 bases left between them. CDR1 and CDR2 (germline): MNHNY, SVGAGI (reference sequence). CDR3 nucleotides: TGTGCCAGCACCCCCCTAGACGGCCCCTCGAACCATGGCTACACCTTC. Translating it yields CASTPLDGPSNHGYTF.

This sequence joins TRBV29-1 and TRBJ2-7; 8 bases align to TRBD2. The CDR3 is made up of 18 amino acids. V was pared by 2 bases and J by 3 bases, with 18 bases of the junction left unmatched. Germline V CDR1 and CDR2: SQVTM, ANQGSEA. Here the CDR3 reads CSVEMGGRTGGAVYEQYF. CDR3 in DNA: TGCAGCGTTGAAATGGGCGGGAGGACGGGGGGTGCGGTCTACGAGCAGTACTTC.

This chain connects TRBV2 to TRBJ1-2, with 12 nucleotides matching TRBD1. Germline CDR1 is SNHLY and CDR2 is FYNNEI. Unmatched junction bases numbered 5, after V lost 6 bases and J lost 6 bases. The CDR3 spans 14 residues. CDR3 protein: CASRRDRGQDGYTF. In DNA, the CDR3 is TGTGCCAGCAGGAGGGACAGGGGGCAGGATGGCTACACCTTC.

The rearrangement links TRBV3-1 (or the pseudogene TRBV3-2) to TRBJ1-2; the match to TRBD1 covers 7 bases. The CDR3 length is 13 residues. Germline CDR1 and CDR2: LGHDT and YNNKEL (reference sequence). Trimming took 5 bases from V and 4 from J; bases not matched to a gene: 4. CDR3 sequence (DNA): TGTGCCAGCAGCGAAACAGGGGTCTATGGCTACACCTTC. Translation gives CASSETGVYGYTF.

J is TRBJ2-3 and V is TRBV6-1, with no clear D. V lost 3 bases to trimming and J lost 8 bases, with 12 bases between them. Germline V gene lookup returns CDR1 MNHNS and CDR2 SASEGT. The CDR3 sequence is 13 residues long. The CDR3 loop is CASSDVSTGTQYF. The CDR3 DNA is TGTGCCAGCAGTGATGTCTCCACGGGTACGCAGTATTTT.